This TCR beta chain derives from a study of radiation and T cells in renal cell carcinoma. Study conclusions and caveats: From baseline, blood top tumor clonotypes peaked at 2 weeks post-radiation.

With respect to this clone: Its cognate antigen is unknown.

Trimming cost V 0 bases and J 0 bases, with 11 bases left between them. The length of the CDR3 is 16 residues. CDR1 MNHEY and CDR2 SVGAGI come from the germline V gene. The time point here: blood 4 weeks post-SBRT, at nephrectomy. Documented treatment: 15 Gy SBRT to primary tumor, nephrectomy 4 weeks later. Nephrectomy followed 15 Gy stereotactic body radiation by 4 weeks. Blood was sampled at baseline, 2 weeks and 4 weeks after SBRT. The patient's renal cell carcinoma had clear cell pathology. Measured with immunoSEQ multiplex PCR; TCRdb has only the in-frame clones, and not every one. The profile shows about 76,000 clones, 70% to 90% of them singletons.

The TCR sequence derives from a woman aged 70 to 79 with renal cell carcinoma. The chain joins TRBV6-5 to TRBJ1-2; maybe TRBD1 (5 bases). This specimen was blood, taken from a patient whose treatment included radiotherapy and nephrectomy. For the CDR3, the DNA is TGTGCCAGCAGTTACTCATGGGGACGGACTAACTATGGCTACACCTTC. This translates into CASSYSWGRTNYGYTF.